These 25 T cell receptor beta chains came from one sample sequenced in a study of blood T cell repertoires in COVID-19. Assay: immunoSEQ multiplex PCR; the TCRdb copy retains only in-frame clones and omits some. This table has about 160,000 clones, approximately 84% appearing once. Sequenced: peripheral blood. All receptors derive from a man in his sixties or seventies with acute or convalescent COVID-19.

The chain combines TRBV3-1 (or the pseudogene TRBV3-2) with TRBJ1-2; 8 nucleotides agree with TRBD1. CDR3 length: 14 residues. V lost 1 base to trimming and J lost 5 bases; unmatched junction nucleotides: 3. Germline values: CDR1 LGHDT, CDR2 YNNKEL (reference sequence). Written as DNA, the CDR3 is TGTGCCAGCAGCCAAGGGGACAGGCCTTATGGCTACACCTTC. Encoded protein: CASSQGDRPYGYTF.

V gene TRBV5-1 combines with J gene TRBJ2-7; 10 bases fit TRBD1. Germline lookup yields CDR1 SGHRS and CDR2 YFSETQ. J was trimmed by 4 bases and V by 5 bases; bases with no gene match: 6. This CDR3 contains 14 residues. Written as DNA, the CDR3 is TGCGCCAGCAGTTCCGGGACAGGGGATTACGAGCAGTACTTC. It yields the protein CASSSGTGDYEQYF.

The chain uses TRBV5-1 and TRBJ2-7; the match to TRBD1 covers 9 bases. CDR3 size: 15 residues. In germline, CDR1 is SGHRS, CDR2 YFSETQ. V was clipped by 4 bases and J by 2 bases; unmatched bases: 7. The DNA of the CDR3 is TGCGCCAGCAGCCCGACCCGACAGGGGGCCTACGAGCAGTACTTC. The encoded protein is CASSPTRQGAYEQYF.

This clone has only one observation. CDR3 DNA: TGCGCCAGCAGCTTTAGCGGAAATTTAGGCGAGCAGTACTTC. This sequence encodes CASSFSGNLGEQYF. This chain connects TRBV5-1 to TRBJ2-7, with a weak D call TRBD2 (6 bases). Germline loops: CDR1 SGHRS, CDR2 YFSETQ. V lost 2 bases to trimming and J lost 6 bases, with 15 bases between them. The CDR3 is 14 residues long.

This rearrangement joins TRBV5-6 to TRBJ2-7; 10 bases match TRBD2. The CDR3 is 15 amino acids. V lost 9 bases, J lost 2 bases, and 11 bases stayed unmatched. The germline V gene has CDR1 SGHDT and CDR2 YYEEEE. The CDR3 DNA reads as TGTGCCACCTCTAGCGGGGGCCCTTACCCCTACGAGCAGTACTTC. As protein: CATSSGGPYPYEQYF.

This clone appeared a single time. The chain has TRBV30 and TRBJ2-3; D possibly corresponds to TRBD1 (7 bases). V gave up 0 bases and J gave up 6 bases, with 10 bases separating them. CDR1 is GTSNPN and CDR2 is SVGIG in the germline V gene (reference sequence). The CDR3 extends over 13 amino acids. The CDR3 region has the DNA TGTGCCTGGAGTGTGGCAGGGGGGGATACGCAGTATTTT. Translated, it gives CAWSVAGGDTQYF.

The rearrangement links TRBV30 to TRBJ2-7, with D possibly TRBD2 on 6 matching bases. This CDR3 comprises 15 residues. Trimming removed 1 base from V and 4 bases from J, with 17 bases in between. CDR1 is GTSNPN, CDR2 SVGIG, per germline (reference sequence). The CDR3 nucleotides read TGTGCCTGGAGTGGGGGTAGCGGTCCTGGGTACGAGCAGTACTTC. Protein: CAWSGGSGPGYEQYF.

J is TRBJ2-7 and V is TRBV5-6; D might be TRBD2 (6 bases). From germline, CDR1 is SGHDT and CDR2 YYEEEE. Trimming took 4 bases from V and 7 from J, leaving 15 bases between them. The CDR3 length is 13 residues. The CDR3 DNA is TGTGCCAGCAGCACGGGACTCCCTGGTGAGCAGTACTTC. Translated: CASSTGLPGEQYF.

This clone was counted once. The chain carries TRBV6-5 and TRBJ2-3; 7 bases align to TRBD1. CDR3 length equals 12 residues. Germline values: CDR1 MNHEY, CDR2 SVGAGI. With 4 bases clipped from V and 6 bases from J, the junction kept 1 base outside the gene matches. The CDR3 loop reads CASSLDRDTQYF. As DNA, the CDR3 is TGTGCCAGCAGTTTGGACAGGGATACGCAGTATTTT.

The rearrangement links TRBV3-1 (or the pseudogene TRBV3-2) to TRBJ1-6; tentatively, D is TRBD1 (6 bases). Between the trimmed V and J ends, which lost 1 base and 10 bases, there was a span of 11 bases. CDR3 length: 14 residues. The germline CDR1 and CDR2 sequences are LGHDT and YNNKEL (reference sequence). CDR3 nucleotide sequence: TGTGCCAGCAGCCAAGGTTCAGGGGTCTCACCCCTCCACTTT. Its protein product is CASSQGSGVSPLHF.

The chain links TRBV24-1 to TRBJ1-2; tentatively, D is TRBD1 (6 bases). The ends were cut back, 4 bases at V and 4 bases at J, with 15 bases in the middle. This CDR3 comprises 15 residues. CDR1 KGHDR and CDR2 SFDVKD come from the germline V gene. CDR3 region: CATSDNRAGGYGYTF. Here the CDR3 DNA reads TGTGCCACCAGTGACAACAGGGCGGGGGGCTATGGCTACACCTTC.

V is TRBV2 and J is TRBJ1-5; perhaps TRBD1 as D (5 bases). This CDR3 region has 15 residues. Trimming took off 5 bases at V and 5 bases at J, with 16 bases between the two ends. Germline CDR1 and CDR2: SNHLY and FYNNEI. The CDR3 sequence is CASSYILGGYQPQHF. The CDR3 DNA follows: TGTGCCAGCAGTTATATCCTCGGGGGGTATCAGCCCCAGCATTTT.

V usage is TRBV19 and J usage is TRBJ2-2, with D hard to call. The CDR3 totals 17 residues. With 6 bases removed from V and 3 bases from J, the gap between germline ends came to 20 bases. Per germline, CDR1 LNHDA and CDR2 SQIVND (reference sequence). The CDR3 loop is CASRSYTAAPYTGELFF. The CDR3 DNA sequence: TGTGCCAGTAGGTCCTACACCGCGGCACCATACACCGGGGAGCTGTTTTTT.

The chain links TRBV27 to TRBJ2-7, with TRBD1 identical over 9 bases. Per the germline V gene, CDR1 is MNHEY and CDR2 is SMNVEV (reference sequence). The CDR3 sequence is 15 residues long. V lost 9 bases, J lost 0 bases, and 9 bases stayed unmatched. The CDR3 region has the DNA TGTGCCAGTGAACAGGGGGCCATGAGCTCCTACGAGCAGTACTTC. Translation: CASEQGAMSSYEQYF.

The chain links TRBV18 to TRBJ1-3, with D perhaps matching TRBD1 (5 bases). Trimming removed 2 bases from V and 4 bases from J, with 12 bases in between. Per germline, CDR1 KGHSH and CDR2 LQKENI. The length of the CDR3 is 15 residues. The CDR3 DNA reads TGTGCCAGCTCACCAACCGGGACTGCAGGAAACACCATATATTTT. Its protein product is CASSPTGTAGNTIYF.

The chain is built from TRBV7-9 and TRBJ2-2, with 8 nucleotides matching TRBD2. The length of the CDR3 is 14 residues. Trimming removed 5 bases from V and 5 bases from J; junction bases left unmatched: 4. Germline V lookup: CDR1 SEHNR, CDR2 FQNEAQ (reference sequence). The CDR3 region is CASSPGGGTGELFF. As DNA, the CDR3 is TGTGCCAGCAGCCCCGGGGGGGGGACCGGGGAGCTGTTTTTT.

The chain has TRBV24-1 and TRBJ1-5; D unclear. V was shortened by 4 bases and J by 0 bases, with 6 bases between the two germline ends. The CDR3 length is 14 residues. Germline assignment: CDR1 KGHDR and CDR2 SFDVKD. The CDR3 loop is CATSDPYSNQPQHF. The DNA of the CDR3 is TGTGCCACCAGTGACCCGTATAGCAATCAGCCCCAGCATTTT.

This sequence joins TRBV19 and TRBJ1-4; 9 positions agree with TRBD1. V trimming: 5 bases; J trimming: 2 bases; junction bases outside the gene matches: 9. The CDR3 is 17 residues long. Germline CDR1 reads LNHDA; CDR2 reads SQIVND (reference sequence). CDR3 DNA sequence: TGTGCCAGTAGTGACTACAGGGGGCTTAGGACTAATGAAAAACTGTTTTTT. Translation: CASSDYRGLRTNEKLFF.

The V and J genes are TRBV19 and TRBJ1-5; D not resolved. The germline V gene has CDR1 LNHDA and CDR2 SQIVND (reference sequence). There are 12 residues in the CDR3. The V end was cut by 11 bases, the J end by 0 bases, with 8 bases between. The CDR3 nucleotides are TGTGCCGCGGGTCCTAGCAATCAGCCCCAGCATTTT. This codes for CAAGPSNQPQHF.

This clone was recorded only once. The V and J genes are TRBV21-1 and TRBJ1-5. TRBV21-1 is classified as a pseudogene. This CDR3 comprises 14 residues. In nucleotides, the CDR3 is TGTGCCAGCGGTGCGAAAGAAGGCAATCAGCCCCAGCATTTT. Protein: CASGAKEGNQPQHF.

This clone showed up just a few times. Here the CDR3 reads CASSKGQSEQYF. In DNA, the CDR3 is TGTGCCAGCAGCAAGGGACAAAGCGAGCAGTACTTC. The J gene is TRBJ2-7, the V gene TRBV7-9; tentative D call: TRBD1 (6 bases). The germline V gene encodes CDR1 SEHNR and CDR2 FQNEAQ (reference sequence). There are 12 residues in the CDR3. Trimming shortened V by 5 bases and J by 6 bases, and 11 bases separated the two germline ends. Full variable domain (outside the CDR3, taken from reference TRBV7-9 and TRBJ2-7): DTGVSQNPRHKITKRGQNVTFRCDPISEHNRLYWYRQTLGQGPEFLTYFQNEAQLEKSRLLSDRFSAERPKGSFSTLEIQRTEQGDSAMYLCASSKGQSEQYFGPGTRLTVT.

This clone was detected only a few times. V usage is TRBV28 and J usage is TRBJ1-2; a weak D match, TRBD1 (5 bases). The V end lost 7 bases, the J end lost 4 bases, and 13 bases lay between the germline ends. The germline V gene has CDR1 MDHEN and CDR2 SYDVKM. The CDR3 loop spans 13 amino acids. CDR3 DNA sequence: TGTGCCAGCATAACATTAGGGGCCTATGGCTACACCTTC. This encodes CASITLGAYGYTF.

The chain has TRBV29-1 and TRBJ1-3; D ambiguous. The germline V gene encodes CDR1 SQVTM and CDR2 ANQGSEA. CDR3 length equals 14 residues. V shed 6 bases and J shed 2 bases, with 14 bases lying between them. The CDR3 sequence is CSVRVMGAGNTIYF. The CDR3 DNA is TGCAGCGTGAGGGTGATGGGCGCTGGAAACACCATATATTTT.

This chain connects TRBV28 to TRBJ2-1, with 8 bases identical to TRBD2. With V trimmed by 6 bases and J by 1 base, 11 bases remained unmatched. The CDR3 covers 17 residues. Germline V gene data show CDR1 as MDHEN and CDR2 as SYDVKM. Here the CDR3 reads CASRGFTSGTSYNEQFF. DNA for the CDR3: TGTGCCAGCAGAGGGTTTACTAGCGGCACTTCCTACAATGAGCAGTTCTTC.

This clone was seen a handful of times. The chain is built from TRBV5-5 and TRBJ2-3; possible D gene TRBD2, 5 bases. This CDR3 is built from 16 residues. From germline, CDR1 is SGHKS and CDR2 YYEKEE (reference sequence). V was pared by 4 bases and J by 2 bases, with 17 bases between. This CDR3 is CASSPRGARFTDTQYF. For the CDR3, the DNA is TGTGCCAGCAGCCCTCGGGGTGCCAGGTTCACAGATACGCAGTATTTT.